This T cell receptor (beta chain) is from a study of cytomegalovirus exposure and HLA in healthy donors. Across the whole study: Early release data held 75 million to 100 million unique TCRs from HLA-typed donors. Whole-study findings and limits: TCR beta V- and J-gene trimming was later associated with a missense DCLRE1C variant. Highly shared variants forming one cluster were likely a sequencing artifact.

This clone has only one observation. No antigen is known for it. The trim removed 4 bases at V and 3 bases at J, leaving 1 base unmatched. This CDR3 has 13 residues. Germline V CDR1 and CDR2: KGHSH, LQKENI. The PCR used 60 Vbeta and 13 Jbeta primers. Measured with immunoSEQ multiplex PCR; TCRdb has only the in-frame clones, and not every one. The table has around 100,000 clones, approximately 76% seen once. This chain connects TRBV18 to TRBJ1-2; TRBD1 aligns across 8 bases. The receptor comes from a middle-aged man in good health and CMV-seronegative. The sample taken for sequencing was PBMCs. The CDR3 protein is CASSLQGDYGYTF. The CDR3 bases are TGTGCCAGCTCACTACAGGGGGACTATGGCTACACCTTC. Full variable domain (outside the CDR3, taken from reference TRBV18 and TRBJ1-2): NAGVMQNPRHLVRRRGQEARLRCSPMKGHSHVYWYRQLPEEGLKFMVYLQKENIIDESGMPKERFSAEFPKEGPSILRIQQVVRGDSAAYFCASSLQGDYGYTFGSGTRLTVV.